One sample yielded the 13 T cell receptor beta chains listed below, sequenced in a study of shared clonotypes between healthy human individuals. Profiled with immunoSEQ multiplex PCR; TCRdb holds only in-frame clones, not every one. The repertoire holds approximately 1,000,000 clones, with around 82% as singletons. The sample taken for sequencing was memory CD4+ T cells from PBMCs. As for subset: CD45RA-negative fraction. All receptors come from a man between 18 and 29 years old in good health. Some clones in this sample may be carry-over from other donors' samples.

This chain connects TRBV7-9 to TRBJ2-7; D unresolved. Trimming took off 6 bases at V and 3 bases at J, with 12 bases between the two ends. CDR1 is SEHNR and CDR2 is FQNEAQ in the germline V gene (reference sequence). The CDR3 is 13 residues long. As DNA, the CDR3 is TGTGCCAGCAGTTCTCTGGCACTCTACGAGCAGTACTTC. Its translation: CASSSLALYEQYF.

This clone was counted a few times. The chain has TRBV5-1 and TRBJ2-7; TRBD2 matches at 7 bases. Germline CDR1 reads SGHRS; CDR2 reads YFSETQ. The junction had 9 bases not matched to a gene; V was cut back by 3 bases and J by 0 bases. The CDR3 contains 16 residues. This chain's CDR3 is CASSSGGGIRSYEQYF. The CDR3 nucleotides are TGCGCCAGCAGCTCGGGGGGAGGGATCCGCTCCTACGAGCAGTACTTC. Full variable domain (remainder filled in from reference TRBV5-1 and TRBJ2-7): KAGVTQTPRYLIKTRGQQVTLSCSPISGHRSVSWYQQTPGQGLQFLFEYFSETQRNKGNFPGRFSGRQFSNSRSEMNVSTLELGDSALYLCASSSGGGIRSYEQYFGPGTRLTVT.

The rearrangement links TRBV25-1 to TRBJ1-5; 9 bases align to TRBD1. The J segment lost 6 bases and the V segment lost 4 bases, leaving 13 bases of the junction unmatched. This CDR3 region has 17 residues. The germline V gene has CDR1 MGHDK and CDR2 SYGVNS. CDR3 nucleotides: TGTGCCAGCAGTGTTCTCCGGGACAGGGAAAAAGTTCAGCCCCAGCATTTT. The encoded protein is CASSVLRDREKVQPQHF.

The chain is built from TRBV11-2 and TRBJ2-2; D perhaps matches TRBD2 (5 bases). The CDR3 contains 16 residues. From germline, CDR1 is SGHAT and CDR2 FQNNGV. The V end was cut by 0 bases, the J end by 6 bases, with 14 bases between. Written as DNA, the CDR3 is TGTGCCAGCAGCTTAGATAGGTCCTTCGGGGCCGGGGAGCTGTTTTTT. It translates to CASSLDRSFGAGELFF. The whole variable domain, remainder taken from reference TRBV11-2 and TRBJ2-2, is EAGVAQSPRYKIIEKRQSVAFWCNPISGHATLYWYQQILGQGPKLLIQFQNNGVVDDSQLPKDRFSAERLKGVDSTLKIQPAKLEDSAVYLCASSLDRSFGAGELFFGEGSRLTVL.

J is TRBJ2-1 and V is TRBV5-1, with TRBD2 matching 15 bases. This CDR3 has 17 residues. In germline, CDR1 is SGHRS, CDR2 YFSETQ. Trimming took 4 bases from V and 4 from J; bases not matched to a gene: 6. The CDR3 DNA reads as TGCGCCAGCAGCAGAGGGGGACTAGCGGGAGGATACAATGAGCAGTTCTTC. Translating gives CASSRGGLAGGYNEQFF.

The chain couples TRBV2 to TRBJ2-7; tentatively, D is TRBD1 (5 bases). The germline V gene has CDR1 SNHLY and CDR2 FYNNEI. This CDR3 spans 12 amino acids. V was pared by 9 bases and J by 0 bases, with 9 bases between. In DNA, the CDR3 is TGTGCCAGTAAGGACAACTCCTACGAGCAGTACTTC. Its protein is CASKDNSYEQYF. The complete variable domain, with remaining parts taken from reference TRBV2 and TRBJ2-7, reads EPEVTQTPSHQVTQMGQEVILRCVPISNHLYFYWYRQILGQKVEFLVSFYNNEISEKSEIFDDQFSVERPDGSNFTLKIRSTKLEDSAMYFCASKDNSYEQYFGPGTRLTVT.

This chain joins TRBV15 and TRBJ1-2, with no clear D. The CDR3 consists of 12 residues. Germline V gives CDR1 LNHNV, CDR2 YYDKDF (reference sequence). The ends were cut back, 3 bases at V and 5 bases at J, with 7 bases in the middle. The CDR3: CATSSSGYGYTF. The CDR3 region has the DNA TGTGCCACCAGCAGTTCAGGTTATGGCTACACCTTC.

The gene calls are TRBV5-1 and TRBJ2-5, with 9 bases aligning to TRBD1. The germline V gene encodes CDR1 SGHRS and CDR2 YFSETQ. This CDR3 is built from 14 residues. The junction had 4 bases not matched to a gene; V was cut back by 4 bases and J by 3 bases. CDR3 sequence reads: CASSQDRGEETQYF. DNA of the CDR3: TGCGCCAGCAGCCAGGACAGGGGTGAAGAGACCCAGTACTTC.

J is TRBJ2-3 and V is TRBV6-5, with D possibly being TRBD1 (5 bases). CDR1 MNHEY and CDR2 SVGAGI come from the germline V gene. Trimming shortened V by 0 bases and J by 4 bases, and 14 bases separated the two germline ends. The CDR3 consists of 16 residues. The CDR3 DNA reads TGTGCCAGCAGTTACTCGTCCGGCAGGGTTGCAGATACGCAGTATTTT. It yields the protein CASSYSSGRVADTQYF.

The CDR3 sequence is CVGRLAGGRLLAKNIQYF. Here the CDR3 DNA reads TGTGTGGGGCGGTTAGCGGGAGGCCGGCTCCTAGCCAAAAACATTCAGTACTTC. The gene calls are TRBV30 and TRBJ2-4; 10 bases map to TRBD2. The germline V gene has CDR1 GTSNPN and CDR2 SVGIG (reference sequence). The CDR3 runs 18 residues. The complete variable domain, with remaining parts taken from reference TRBV30 and TRBJ2-4, reads SQTIHQWPATLVQPVGSPLSLECTVEGTSNPNLYWYRQAAGRGLQLLFYSVGIGQISSEVPQNLSASRPQDRQFILSSKKLLLSDSGFYLCVGRLAGGRLLAKNIQYFGAGTRLSVL.

The chain is built from TRBV29-1 and TRBJ2-3, with TRBD2 identical over 8 bases. Germline CDR1 reads SQVTM; CDR2 reads ANQGSEA. This CDR3 contains 15 residues. Trimming took 4 bases from V and 4 from J; bases not matched to a gene: 10. The CDR3 region is CSVGGIAGFSDTQYF. The DNA for the CDR3 is TGCAGCGTTGGGGGGATAGCGGGATTCTCAGATACGCAGTATTTT.

The chain is built from TRBV2 and TRBJ2-3; TRBD2 aligns across 12 bases. The CDR3 sequence is 19 residues long. Per the germline V gene, CDR1 is SNHLY and CDR2 is FYNNEI. The J segment lost 6 bases and the V segment lost 6 bases, leaving 19 bases of the junction unmatched. CDR3 amino acids: CASSGTDGTSGSTRDTQYF. The CDR3 coding sequence is TGTGCCAGCAGCGGAACAGACGGGACTAGCGGGTCGACGAGGGATACGCAGTATTTT.

The chain couples TRBV10-3 to TRBJ1-5, with D perhaps TRBD1 (6 bases). The CDR3 length is 16 residues. Trimming took off 6 bases at V and 0 bases at J, with 15 bases between the two ends. Germline V lookup: CDR1 ENHRY, CDR2 SYGVKD. CDR3 loop: CAISPREGDSNQPQHF. CDR3 bases: TGTGCCATCAGCCCCAGGGAGGGGGATAGCAATCAGCCCCAGCATTTT.